The 30 T cell receptor beta chains in this list originate from one sample, sequenced in a study of blood T cell repertoires in COVID-19. Profiling relied on immunoSEQ multiplex PCR, and the TCRdb table lists in-frame clones only, not all of them. Altogether more than 110,000 clones are present, about 80% being singletons, with the ten largest covering around 3%. The source material was PBMCs or T cells enriched from blood (not recorded which). The receptors shown here come from a woman aged 45 to 65 who had recovered from COVID-19.

This clone appeared many times. The chain uses TRBV7-9 and TRBJ1-1; the D is unclear. Germline loops: CDR1 SEHNR, CDR2 FQNEAQ (reference sequence). V lost 7 bases and J 4 bases, leaving 19 bases between the germline ends. The CDR3 sequence is 15 residues long. The CDR3 region is CASTSFGVEGTEAFF. The DNA of the CDR3 is TGTGCCAGCACCTCGTTTGGGGTCGAGGGCACTGAAGCTTTCTTT.

This sequence joins TRBV3-1 (or the pseudogene TRBV3-2) and TRBJ1-1, with TRBD1 as a possible D gene (6 bases). The CDR3 contains 14 residues. CDR1 is LGHDT, CDR2 YNNKEL, per germline (reference sequence). The V and J ends lost 4 bases and 8 bases respectively, with 17 bases between them. The CDR3 nucleotides are TGTGCCAGCAGCCCCCAAGGCAGGGGCGCAGAAGCTTTCTTT. Protein product: CASSPQGRGAEAFF.

The V gene is TRBV7-3, the J gene TRBJ1-2; 9 nucleotides line up with TRBD1. CDR3 length equals 13 residues. Trimming removed 5 bases from V and 4 bases from J; junction bases left unmatched: 2. CDR1 is SGHTA and CDR2 is FQGTGA in the germline V gene. DNA for the CDR3: TGTGCCAGCAGCCCGACAGGGGGCTATGGCTACACCTTC. This codes for CASSPTGGYGYTF.

The chain links TRBV7-2 to TRBJ2-1, with 8 bases fitting TRBD2. CDR3 length equals 15 residues. Germline V CDR1 and CDR2: SGHTA, FQGNSA. With 3 bases clipped from V and 10 bases from J, the junction kept 11 bases outside the gene matches. The chain's CDR3 is CASSFERGPGGEQFF. Written as DNA, the CDR3 is TGTGCCAGCAGCTTCGAGCGGGGGCCCGGGGGGGAGCAGTTCTTC.

The chain uses TRBV5-1 and TRBJ2-6; 8 positions agree with TRBD1. The germline V gene encodes CDR1 SGHRS and CDR2 YFSETQ. J was trimmed by 2 bases and V by 4 bases; bases with no gene match: 8. The CDR3 totals 17 residues. The CDR3 protein is CASSEGQALTGANVLTF. The DNA for the CDR3 is TGCGCCAGCAGCGAGGGACAGGCACTTACTGGGGCCAACGTCCTGACTTTC.

The chain employs TRBV5-1 and TRBJ2-5, with TRBD1 matching over 8 bases. V was pared by 3 bases and J by 4 bases, with 8 bases of the junction left unmatched. The germline V gene has CDR1 SGHRS and CDR2 YFSETQ. This CDR3 is 15 amino acids long. CDR3 in amino acids: CASSSPGGAGETQYF. CDR3 coding DNA: TGCGCCAGCAGCTCTCCAGGGGGCGCGGGAGAGACCCAGTACTTC.

This clone appeared a few times. The identical CDR3 is also encoded by other nucleotide sequences in the sample. V and J are TRBV28 and TRBJ1-5; 12 bases map to TRBD1. Trimming cost V 5 bases and J 6 bases; bases outside gene matches: 8. CDR3 length equals 16 residues. Germline V gene sequence: CDR1 MDHEN, CDR2 SYDVKM. The CDR3 is CASSPTGTGGGQPQHF. CDR3 sequence (DNA): TGTGCCAGCAGTCCGACCGGGACAGGGGGCGGTCAGCCCCAGCATTTT.

The V and J genes are TRBV2 and TRBJ1-1; D is undetermined. The CDR3 runs to 14 residues. Looked up from germline, CDR1 is SNHLY and CDR2 is FYNNEI. Trimming cost V 4 bases and J 1 base, with 10 bases left between them. The CDR3 DNA reads as TGTGCCAGCAGTGTCGGGGTCGGGAACACTGAAGCTTTCTTT. It translates to CASSVGVGNTEAFF.

The chain has TRBV10-2 and TRBJ1-5; D unresolved. The germline V gene encodes CDR1 WSHSY and CDR2 SAAADI. CDR3 length: 11 amino acids. V shed 2 bases and J shed 9 bases, with 5 bases lying between them. CDR3 sequence: CASSEGGPQHF. The CDR3, as DNA: TGCGCCAGCAGTGAGGGAGGGCCCCAGCATTTT.

The chain has TRBV19 and TRBJ1-1; D possibly corresponds to TRBD1 (5 bases). The CDR3 loop spans 15 amino acids. Germline CDR1 LNHDA, CDR2 SQIVND (reference sequence). Deletions cut 4 bases from V and 1 base from J, with 13 bases between. DNA of the CDR3: TGTGCCAGTAGTAGGGGGGGAGACCCGAACACTGAAGCTTTCTTT. Amino acids: CASSRGGDPNTEAFF.

V gene TRBV6-5 combines with J gene TRBJ1-2; 8 nucleotides line up with TRBD1. Per the germline V gene, CDR1 is MNHEY and CDR2 is SVGAGI. The length of the CDR3 is 12 residues. The trim removed 6 bases at V and 7 bases at J, leaving 4 bases unmatched. In DNA, the CDR3 is TGTGCCAGCAGCCAAGGACAGGGTGGCTACACCTTC. Protein: CASSQGQGGYTF.

A single count supports this clone. The CDR3 DNA reads TGTGCCAGCAGCCAATTTCTCGGAACAGTAACCGGGGAGCTGTTTTTT. Translating gives CASSQFLGTVTGELFF. The V and J genes are TRBV3-1 (or the pseudogene TRBV3-2) and TRBJ2-2; D call uncertain. CDR1 and CDR2 from the germline V gene are LGHDT and YNNKEL (reference sequence). The CDR3 has 16 residues. V was clipped by 2 bases and J by 5 bases, with 15 bases between them.

This chain joins TRBV9 and TRBJ1-3, with TRBD1 matching over 10 bases. This CDR3 is built from 16 residues. After removal of 3 bases from V and 6 bases from J, the junction contained 9 bases not matched to a gene. Germline V lookup: CDR1 SGDLS, CDR2 YYNGEE. The CDR3 DNA follows: TGTGCCAGCAGCGCCTTTGAGACAGGGGGCGAAAACACCATATATTTT. Its translation: CASSAFETGGENTIYF.

This chain links TRBV16 with TRBJ2-1; TRBD1 matches 10 bases. J was trimmed by 6 bases and V by 1 base; bases with no gene match: 9. Germline V gives CDR1 KGHSY, CDR2 FQNENV. The CDR3 is made up of 17 amino acids. CDR3 bases: TGTGCCAGCAGCCAATTTAGCGGGACAGGGGCAGGCAATGAGCAGTTCTTC. Its protein is CASSQFSGTGAGNEQFF. The full variable domain, rest sourced from reference TRBV16 and TRBJ2-1, is GEEVAQTPKHLVRGEGQKAKLYCAPIKGHSYVFWYQQVLKNEFKFLISFQNENVFDETGMPKERFSAKCLPNSPCSLEIQATKLEDSAVYFCASSQFSGTGAGNEQFFGPGTRLTVL.

The chain employs TRBV11-2 and TRBJ1-4; possibly TRBD1 for D (5 bases). Trimming pared 3 bases from V and 6 bases from J, leaving 14 bases between. Germline V gene sequence: CDR1 SGHAT, CDR2 FQNNGV. The CDR3 covers 15 residues. CDR3 coding DNA: TGTGCCAGCAGCTTGGATCCCGCGGGGGATGAAAAACTGTTTTTT. It yields the protein CASSLDPAGDEKLFF. Full variable domain (missing parts from reference TRBV11-2 and TRBJ1-4): EAGVAQSPRYKIIEKRQSVAFWCNPISGHATLYWYQQILGQGPKLLIQFQNNGVVDDSQLPKDRFSAERLKGVDSTLKIQPAKLEDSAVYLCASSLDPAGDEKLFFGSGTQLSVL.

V is TRBV30 and J is TRBJ1-2; D gene ambiguous. V was pared by 4 bases and J by 1 base, with 13 bases between. The CDR3 runs 14 residues. The V gene's germline CDR1 is GTSNPN and CDR2 SVGIG (reference sequence). The DNA for the CDR3 is TGTGCCTGGACGGCGGAAGTCTATAACTATGGCTACACCTTC. It is translated as CAWTAEVYNYGYTF.

This chain joins TRBV6-6 and TRBJ1-4; D is ambiguous. The CDR3 spans 11 residues. CDR1 MNHNY and CDR2 SVGAGI come from the germline V gene (reference sequence). V lost 7 bases and J lost 6, with 6 bases in between. The CDR3 region has the DNA TGTGCCAGCAAGGGAGATGAAAAACTGTTTTTT. It encodes CASKGDEKLFF.

V and J are TRBV4-1 and TRBJ2-3; 12 nucleotides line up with TRBD2. The V gene end was trimmed by 1 base and the J gene end by 5 bases; junction bases not matched to a gene: 4. The CDR3 sequence is 16 residues long. CDR1 and CDR2 from the germline V gene are MGHRA and YSYEKL. CDR3 region: CASSQASGGARDTQYF. The CDR3 DNA follows: TGCGCCAGCAGCCAAGCTAGCGGGGGGGCCAGAGATACGCAGTATTTT.

The V call is TRBV7-6, the J call TRBJ2-2; D might be TRBD1 (5 bases). The CDR3 has 16 residues. The germline gives CDR1 SGHVS, CDR2 FNYEAQ. The V and J ends lost 1 base and 0 bases respectively, with 9 bases between them. CDR3 sequence (DNA): TGTGCCAGCAGCTTAGGAGCAGGGTCGAACACCGGGGAGCTGTTTTTT. Translated: CASSLGAGSNTGELFF.

V usage is TRBV6-4 and J usage is TRBJ2-4, with D perhaps TRBD1 (5 bases). The germline V gene encodes CDR1 MRHNA and CDR2 SNTAGT. The CDR3 loop spans 13 amino acids. The V and J ends lost 3 bases and 8 bases respectively, with 11 bases between them. The CDR3, as DNA: TGTGCCAGCAGTGAGCAACAAGGGGACATTCAGTACTTC. This encodes CASSEQQGDIQYF.

V and J are TRBV4-2 and TRBJ1-6; D not resolved. This CDR3 contains 15 residues. Trimming left V 0 bases short and J 4 bases short, with 7 bases between. The germline V gene encodes CDR1 LGHNA and CDR2 YNFKEQ. Here the CDR3 reads CASSQDRGYNSPLHF. The CDR3 DNA follows: TGTGCCAGCAGCCAAGATCGAGGGTATAATTCACCCCTCCACTTT.

On this clone itself: At the DNA level, this CDR3 is encoded by other sequences in the same sample as well. V is TRBV28 and J is TRBJ1-5; D remains ambiguous. The germline V and J ends were trimmed by 0 bases and 6 bases, with 9 bases remaining between them. CDR1 MDHEN and CDR2 SYDVKM come from the germline V gene. The CDR3 spans 14 residues. Written as DNA, the CDR3 is TGTGCCAGCAGTTTATGGGCAGGAGGTCAGCCCCAGCATTTT. The encoded protein is CASSLWAGGQPQHF. Looking up the rest from reference TRBV28 and TRBJ1-5 gives the full variable domain: DVKVTQSSRYLVKRTGEKVFLECVQDMDHENMFWYRQDPGLGLRLIYFSYDVKMKEKGDIPEGYSVSREKKERFSLILESASTNQTSMYLCASSLWAGGQPQHFGDGTRLSIL.

The chain carries TRBV9 and TRBJ2-5, with 13 bases aligning to TRBD2. CDR1 is SGDLS and CDR2 is YYNGEE in the germline V gene. This CDR3 region has 20 residues. Trimming took 2 bases from V and 5 from J; bases not matched to a gene: 18. In DNA, the CDR3 is TGTGCCAGCAGCGTCGCTCGGCCGGGACTAGCGGGGTATCCCAGGGAGACCCAGTACTTC. Translating it yields CASSVARPGLAGYPRETQYF. Supplemented by reference TRBV9 and TRBJ2-5, the full variable domain reads DSGVTQTPKHLITATGQRVTLRCSPRSGDLSVYWYQQSLDQGLQFLIQYYNGEERAKGNILERFSAQQFPDLHSELNLSSLELGDSALYFCASSVARPGLAGYPRETQYFGPGTRLLVL.

This clone has a handful of counts. The CDR3 is CASSLKGGPQTQYF. The CDR3 DNA reads TGTGCCAGCAGCTTAAAAGGCGGTCCGCAGACCCAGTACTTC. The chain is built from TRBV7-3 and TRBJ2-5; D remains ambiguous. The CDR3 extends over 14 amino acids. Trimming shortened V by 1 base and J by 6 bases, and 12 bases separated the two germline ends. Germline V gene sequence: CDR1 SGHTA, CDR2 FQGTGA.

V is TRBV28 and J is TRBJ1-5; tentative D call: TRBD1 (6 bases). The V and J ends lost 5 bases and 6 bases respectively, with 14 bases between them. Germline assignment: CDR1 MDHEN and CDR2 SYDVKM. The CDR3 spans 14 residues. The CDR3 DNA is TGTGCCAGCAGTCTGGGGGGGCAGGGTCAGCCCCAGCATTTT. It specifies CASSLGGQGQPQHF.

There are a few counts of this clone. This rearrangement joins TRBV29-1 to TRBJ1-2; perhaps TRBD1 as D (5 bases). There are 12 residues in the CDR3. The V end was cut by 4 bases, the J end by 6 bases, with 12 bases between. Germline assignment: CDR1 SQVTM and CDR2 ANQGSEA. For the CDR3, the DNA is TGCAGCGTTGCCAGGGCTCGGGATGGCTACACCTTC. Encoded protein: CSVARARDGYTF.

The chain carries TRBV2 and TRBJ2-7; 11 positions match TRBD2. The CDR3 contains 13 residues. The ends lost 6 bases at V and 2 bases at J; junction bases unmatched: 0. Germline V gives CDR1 SNHLY, CDR2 FYNNEI. DNA of the CDR3: TGTGCCAGCAGACTAGCGGGAGCCTACGAGCAGTACTTC. Translating it yields CASRLAGAYEQYF.

The rearrangement joins TRBV28 to TRBJ1-1; D not resolved. CDR3 size: 15 residues. V lost 6 bases and J lost 6, with 20 bases in between. Germline-derived CDR1 and CDR2 are MDHEN and SYDVKM. Here the CDR3 reads CASSPTVSGGAEAFF. The DNA for the CDR3 is TGTGCCAGCAGCCCCACGGTTTCCGGCGGAGCTGAAGCTTTCTTT.

The V and J genes are TRBV10-2 and TRBJ2-1; 13 bases align to TRBD2. V was pared by 6 bases and J by 4 bases, with 3 bases of the junction left unmatched. The CDR3 is made up of 15 amino acids. CDR1 is WSHSY, CDR2 SAAADI, per germline. The CDR3 loop is CASRTSGGQYNEQFF. CDR3 sequence (DNA): TGCGCCAGCAGGACTAGCGGGGGGCAATACAATGAGCAGTTCTTC.

The table lists this clone with a count of one. The J gene is TRBJ2-7, the V gene TRBV2, with a weak D call TRBD1 (5 bases). Germline lookup yields CDR1 SNHLY and CDR2 FYNNEI. Trimming shortened V by 5 bases and J by 4 bases, and 12 bases separated the two germline ends. The CDR3 has 13 residues. CDR3 DNA: TGTGCCAGCAGTACCAGGGAATCTTACGAGCAGTACTTC. Translation gives CASSTRESYEQYF. The whole variable domain, remainder taken from reference TRBV2 and TRBJ2-7, is EPEVTQTPSHQVTQMGQEVILRCVPISNHLYFYWYRQILGQKVEFLVSFYNNEISEKSEIFDDQFSVERPDGSNFTLKIRSTKLEDSAMYFCASSTRESYEQYFGPGTRLTVT.